This record looks at one T cell receptor (beta chain) sequence and its context. The entry originates in a study of blood T cell repertoires in COVID-19. Looking at the study overall: Samples came from the United States, Italy and Spain, spanning acute and convalescent COVID-19.

The assay was immunoSEQ multiplex PCR, and TCRdb's table has in-frame clones only and misses some. The table lists about 190,000 clones, over 70% of them singletons. The V end was cut by 6 bases, the J end by 3 bases, with 5 bases between. CDR1 is SNHLY and CDR2 is FYNNEI in the germline V gene. The CDR3 has 12 residues. Material: peripheral blood. This TCR was recovered from a man aged 55-75 years with active or convalescent COVID-19. The chain links TRBV2 to TRBJ2-2; the D is unclear. The CDR3 is CASRPDTGELFF. CDR3 nucleotides: TGTGCCAGCAGGCCGGACACCGGGGAGCTGTTTTTT.